The rows below give T cell receptor beta chains drawn from one sample of a study of cytotoxic CD8 clonotypes in ibrutinib-treated CLL. Generated by immunoSEQ multiplex PCR, the TCRdb table keeps only in-frame clones and is missing some. Here the sample spans about 130,000 clones, roughly three quarters being singletons. The specimen was PBMCs, collected after 24 months of ibrutinib treatment. The receptors were gathered from a human donor with chronic lymphocytic leukemia. Each CDR3 is given with its conserved first and last residue. The D gene is left open where the match is weak. Only some rows state a clone size, as once, few, many or a class for expanded clones.

-	TRBJ2-5	TRBV11-3	-	TGTGCCAGCAGCTTAGGGCTGAGAGAGACCCAGTACTTC	CASSLGLRETQYF
-	TRBJ1-4	TRBV14	-	TGTGCCAGCAGCCATTGGGGGGAACTGTTTTTT	CASSHWGELFF
TRBD1	TRBJ1-2	TRBV7-2	-	TGTGCCAGCAGCCGACGACAGGGGGCTCATGGCTACACCTTC	CASSRRQGAHGYTF
-	TRBJ2-1	TRBV7-2	-	TGTGCCAGGGGCCGGAGTGAGCAGTTCTTC	CARGRSEQFF
-	TRBJ1-6	TRBV5-5	-	TGTGCCAGCAGCTTGGGGGTGGGCAATTCACCCCTCCACTTT	CASSLGVGNSPLHF
-	TRBJ1-1	TRBV30	few	TGTGCCTGGAGTGTAGGTGGGCCGAACACTGAAGCTTTCTTT	CAWSVGGPNTEAFF
-	TRBJ1-2	TRBV4-1	many	TGCGCCAGCAGCCAAGAGCCGGGGGACTATGGCTACACCTTC	CASSQEPGDYGYTF
-	TRBJ2-1	TRBV7-9	few	TGTGCCAGCAGTTTTCGTGAGCAGTTCTTC	CASSFREQFF
-	TRBJ2-3	TRBV27	-	TGTGCCAGCAGCGGACGGTTCACAGATACGCAGTATTTT	CASSGRFTDTQYF
-	TRBJ2-2	TRBV9	-	TGTGCCAGCAGCCCCCTCGGAGCGCCGAACACCGGGGAGCTGTTTTTT	CASSPLGAPNTGELFF
-	TRBJ1-5	TRBV28	-	TGTGCCAGCAGCGACGGGACCTGGGGTCAGCCCCAGCATTTT	CASSDGTWGQPQHF
TRBD1	TRBJ2-3	TRBV6-6	-	TGTGCCAGCAGGACTACAGGGGGGTGGGCAGATACGCAGTATTTT	CASRTTGGWADTQYF
-	TRBJ1-2	TRBV7-2	-	TGTGCCAGCAGCTTATCTGTTGGGGAGGGGATAGATGGCTACACCTTC	CASSLSVGEGIDGYTF
-	TRBJ1-5	TRBV27	-	TGTGCCAGCCGTGACACGGGCAATCAGCCCCAGCATTTT	CASRDTGNQPQHF
TRBD1	TRBJ1-2	TRBV7-8	-	TGTGCCAGCAGCCCGAAACCCCGGGGACAGAACTATGGCTACACCTTC	CASSPKPRGQNYGYTF
TRBD1	TRBJ2-7	TRBV10-3	-	TGTGCCATTTCCGGGACAGGGCTCTACGAGCAGTACTTC	CAISGTGLYEQYF
-	TRBJ2-5	TRBV11-2	-	TGTGCCAGCAGCTCCCGAGGGCAGTCAGAGACCCAGTACTTC	CASSSRGQSETQYF
-	TRBJ2-7	TRBV6-1	-	TGTGCCAGCAGCGACCCGGGGGTCGACGAGCAGTACTTC	CASSDPGVDEQYF
-	TRBJ2-7	TRBV5-4	-	TGTGCCAGCAGCTGGGGGAGAAACGAGCAGTACTTC	CASSWGRNEQYF
-	TRBJ2-3	TRBV5-6	-	TGTGCCAGCAGCTCCTGGGGGGTCACAGATACGCAGTATTTT	CASSSWGVTDTQYF
-	TRBJ1-1	TRBV4-3	-	TGCGCCAGCAGCCAAGATTTTGGTGCTGAAGCTTTCTTT	CASSQDFGAEAFF
-	TRBJ2-3	TRBV7-2	-	TGTGCCAGCAGCCCCCCATCCACAGATACGCAGTATTTT	CASSPPSTDTQYF
TRBD1	TRBJ2-7	TRBV27	-	TGTGCCAGCAGCTCCGGACAGGGAAGCTCCTACGAGCAGTACTTC	CASSSGQGSSYEQYF
-	TRBJ2-1	TRBV25-1	-	TGTGCCAGCAGGTTCGCGGGGGAGCAGTTCTTC	CASRFAGEQFF
-	TRBJ1-2	TRBV19	-	TGTGCCAGTAGTCGGGCAGCTGGTGGATACTATGGCTACACCTTC	CASSRAAGGYYGYTF
TRBD1	TRBJ2-7	TRBV6-5	-	TGTGCCAGCGTATGGGGACAGGGTTACGAGCAGTACTTC	CASVWGQGYEQYF
TRBD1	TRBJ2-7	TRBV5-6	-	TGTGCCAGCAGCCACAACGCGGGACAGGAAGACTTC	CASSHNAGQEDF